This is a list of T cell receptor beta chains from one sample in a study of shared clonotypes between healthy human individuals. Sequencing was performed with immunoSEQ multiplex PCR; in TCRdb, only in-frame clones are kept and a portion is missing. The sample shows about 980,000 clones, over 75% of them seen only once. Sequenced sample: memory CD4+ T cells sorted from blood. Receptors originate from a man aged 18 to 29 in good health. Both conserved end residues are part of each CDR3. The order of the fields is clone size, V gene, D gene, J gene, CDR3 protein, CDR3 DNA. The D gene is left open where the match is weak. Size values are once, few and many counts, or a class for expanded clones, and some rows have none.

clone_size: many; v_call: TRBV4-3; d_call: NA; j_call: TRBJ1-2; cdr3_aa: CASSQVNPTRTNYGYTF; cdr3_nt: TGCGCCAGCAGCCAAGTTAACCCTACCAGAACGAACTATGGCTACACCTTC
clone_size: NA; v_call: TRBV11-2; d_call: NA; j_call: TRBJ1-4; cdr3_aa: CASSEGRTSNEKLFF; cdr3_nt: TGTGCCAGCAGCGAAGGACGGACTTCTAATGAAAAACTGTTTTTT
clone_size: NA; v_call: TRBV7-2; d_call: NA; j_call: TRBJ1-1; cdr3_aa: CASSSSSGVNTEAFF; cdr3_nt: TGTGCCAGCAGCTCCAGTAGCGGGGTGAACACTGAAGCTTTCTTT
clone_size: NA; v_call: TRBV2; d_call: TRBD1; j_call: TRBJ1-5; cdr3_aa: CASRGQGSHQPQHF; cdr3_nt: TGTGCCAGCAGAGGACAGGGAAGCCATCAGCCCCAGCATTTT
clone_size: NA; v_call: TRBV5-1; d_call: TRBD2; j_call: TRBJ2-3; cdr3_aa: CASSLGIAGGLTDTQYF; cdr3_nt: TGCGCCAGCAGCTTGGGAATAGCGGGGGGCCTCACAGATACGCAGTATTTT
clone_size: NA; v_call: TRBV5-1; d_call: NA; j_call: TRBJ2-7; cdr3_aa: CASTEQGGSYEQYF; cdr3_nt: TGCGCCAGCACCGAACAAGGGGGGTCCTACGAGCAGTACTTC
clone_size: NA; v_call: TRBV7-8; d_call: NA; j_call: TRBJ1-5; cdr3_aa: CASSSDRPSNQPQHF; cdr3_nt: TGTGCCAGCAGCTCTGACAGGCCGAGCAATCAGCCCCAGCATTTT
clone_size: NA; v_call: TRBV27; d_call: TRBD2; j_call: TRBJ2-7; cdr3_aa: CASMGGNSYEQYF; cdr3_nt: TGTGCCAGCATGGGGGGGAACTCCTACGAGCAGTACTTC
clone_size: NA; v_call: TRBV6-5; d_call: NA; j_call: TRBJ1-1; cdr3_aa: CASSSQAVAFF; cdr3_nt: TGTGCCAGCAGCTCACAGGCAGTAGCTTTCTTT
clone_size: NA; v_call: TRBV7-8; d_call: NA; j_call: TRBJ2-2; cdr3_aa: CASSLAGVAGELFF; cdr3_nt: TGTGCCAGCAGCTTAGCGGGAGTGGCCGGGGAGCTGTTTTTT
clone_size: NA; v_call: TRBV5-1; d_call: TRBD2; j_call: TRBJ2-3; cdr3_aa: CASSPGAGASSTQYF; cdr3_nt: TGCGCCAGCAGCCCCGGAGCGGGGGCTTCCAGTACGCAGTATTTT
clone_size: NA; v_call: TRBV28; d_call: NA; j_call: TRBJ2-7; cdr3_aa: CASSFVRSYEQYF; cdr3_nt: TGTGCCAGCAGTTTTGTCCGATCCTACGAGCAGTACTTC
clone_size: NA; v_call: TRBV5-1; d_call: TRBD1; j_call: TRBJ1-2; cdr3_aa: CASSQGAGEGYTF; cdr3_nt: TGCGCCAGCAGCCAGGGGGCAGGGGAAGGCTACACCTTC
clone_size: NA; v_call: TRBV9; d_call: NA; j_call: TRBJ1-2; cdr3_aa: CASSFNYGYTF; cdr3_nt: TGTGCCAGCAGCTTTAACTATGGCTACACCTTC